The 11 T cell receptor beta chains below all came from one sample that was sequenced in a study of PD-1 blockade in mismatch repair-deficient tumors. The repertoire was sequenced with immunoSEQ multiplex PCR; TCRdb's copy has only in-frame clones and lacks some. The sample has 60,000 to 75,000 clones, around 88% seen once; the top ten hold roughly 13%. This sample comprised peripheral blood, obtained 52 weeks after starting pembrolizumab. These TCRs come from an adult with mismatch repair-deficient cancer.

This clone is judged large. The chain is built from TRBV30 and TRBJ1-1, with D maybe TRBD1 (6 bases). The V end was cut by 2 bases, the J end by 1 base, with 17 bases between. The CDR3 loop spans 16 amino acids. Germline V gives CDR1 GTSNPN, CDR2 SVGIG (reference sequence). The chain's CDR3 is CAWSQRGRGSNTEAFF. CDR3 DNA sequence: TGTGCCTGGAGTCAAAGAGGCAGGGGATCGAACACTGAAGCTTTCTTT.

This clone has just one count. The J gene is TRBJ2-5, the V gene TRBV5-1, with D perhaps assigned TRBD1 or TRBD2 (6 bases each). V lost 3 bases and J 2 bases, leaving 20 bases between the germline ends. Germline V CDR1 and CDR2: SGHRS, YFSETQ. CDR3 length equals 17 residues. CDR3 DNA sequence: TGCGCCAGCAGCTGGAGGGGGGAAGGTGGCAATCAAGAGACCCAGTACTTC. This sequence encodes CASSWRGEGGNQETQYF.

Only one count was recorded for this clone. The CDR3: CASSFGGGQFF. The CDR3 DNA reads TGTGCCAGCAGCTTTGGTGGTGGGCAGTTCTTC. The chain is built from TRBV5-4 and TRBJ2-1; D not certain. Germline V gene data show CDR1 as SGHNT and CDR2 as YYREEE (reference sequence). V was clipped by 2 bases and J by 12 bases, with 9 bases between them. CDR3 size: 11 residues.

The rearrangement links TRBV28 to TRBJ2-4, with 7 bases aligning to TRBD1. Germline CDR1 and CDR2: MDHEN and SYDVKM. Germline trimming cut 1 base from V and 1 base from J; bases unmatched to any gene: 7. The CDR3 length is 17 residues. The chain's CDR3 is CASSLYPGQVAKNIQYF. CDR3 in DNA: TGTGCCAGCAGTTTATACCCCGGACAGGTCGCCAAAAACATTCAGTACTTC.

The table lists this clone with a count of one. The CDR3, as DNA: TGTGCCAGCAGCTTAGCCGGGGACAGGGCGGTCACTGAAGCTTTCTTT. Protein: CASSLAGDRAVTEAFF. This chain connects TRBV7-8 to TRBJ1-1; 9 bases are shared with TRBD1. CDR1 is SGHVS, CDR2 FQNEAQ, per germline. There are 16 residues in the CDR3. The V and J ends lost 0 bases and 4 bases, in that order; junction bases with no gene match: 6.

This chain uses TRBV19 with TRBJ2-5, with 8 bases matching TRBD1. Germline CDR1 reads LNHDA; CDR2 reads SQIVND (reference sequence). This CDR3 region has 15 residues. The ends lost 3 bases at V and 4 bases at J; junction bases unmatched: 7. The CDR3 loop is CASSMGQALGETQYF. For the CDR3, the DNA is TGTGCCAGTAGTATGGGACAGGCATTGGGAGAGACCCAGTACTTC.

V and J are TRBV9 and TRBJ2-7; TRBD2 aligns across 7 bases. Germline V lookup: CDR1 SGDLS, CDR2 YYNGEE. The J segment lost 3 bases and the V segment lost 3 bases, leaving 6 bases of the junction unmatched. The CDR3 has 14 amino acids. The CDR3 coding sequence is TGTGCCAGCAGCGGGGGGGTAGCGGGCTACGAGCAGTACTTC. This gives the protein CASSGGVAGYEQYF.

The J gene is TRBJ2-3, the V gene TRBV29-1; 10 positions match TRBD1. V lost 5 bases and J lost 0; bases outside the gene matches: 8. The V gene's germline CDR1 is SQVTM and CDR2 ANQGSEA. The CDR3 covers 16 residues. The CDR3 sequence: CSVWGPGQGSTDTQYF. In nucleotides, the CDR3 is TGCAGCGTTTGGGGACCGGGACAGGGGAGCACAGATACGCAGTATTTT.

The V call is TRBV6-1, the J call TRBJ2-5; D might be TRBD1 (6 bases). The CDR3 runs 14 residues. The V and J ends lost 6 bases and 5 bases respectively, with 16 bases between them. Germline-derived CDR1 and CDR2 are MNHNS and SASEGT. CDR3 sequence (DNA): TGTGCCAGCAGAAAAACAGGGATTGGGGAGACCCAGTACTTC. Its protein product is CASRKTGIGETQYF.

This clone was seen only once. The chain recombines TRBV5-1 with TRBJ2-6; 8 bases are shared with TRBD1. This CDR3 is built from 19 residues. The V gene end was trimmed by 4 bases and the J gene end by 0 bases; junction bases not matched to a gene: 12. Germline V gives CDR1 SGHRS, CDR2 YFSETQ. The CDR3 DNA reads TGCGCCAGCAGCGGCGGGACAGGTCTACCCGACTCTGGGGCCAACGTCCTGACTTTC. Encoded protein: CASSGGTGLPDSGANVLTF.

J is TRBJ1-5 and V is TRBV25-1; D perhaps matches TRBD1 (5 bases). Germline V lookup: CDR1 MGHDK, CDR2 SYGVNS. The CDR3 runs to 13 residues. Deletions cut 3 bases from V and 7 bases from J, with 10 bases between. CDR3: CASSDRGGQPQHF. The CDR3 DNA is TGTGCCAGCAGTGATAGGGGCGGGCAGCCCCAGCATTTT. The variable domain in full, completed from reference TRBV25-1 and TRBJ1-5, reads EADIYQTPRYLVIGTGKKITLECSQTMGHDKMYWYQQDPGMELHLIHYSYGVNSTEKGDLSSESTVSRIRTEHFPLTLESARPSHTSQYLCASSDRGGQPQHFGDGTRLSIL.